This is a list of T cell receptor beta chains from one sample in a study of a mutant IDH1 vaccine in newly diagnosed glioma. Profiled with immunoSEQ multiplex PCR; TCRdb holds only in-frame clones, not every one. The sample shows tens of thousands of clones, 80% to 90% of them seen only once. Sample: peripheral blood mononuclear cells (PBMCs), taken from a glioma patient treated with radiotherapy, temozolomide or both. The receptors derive from a woman aged 18 to 35 with glioma. Some clones in this sample may be carry-over from other donors' samples. CDR3s include the opening cysteine and the closing phenylalanine or tryptophan. D genes are given only for firm matches. Where a row states a size, it is once, few, many or the class of an expanded clone; other rows omit it.

clone_size: .
j_call: TRBJ1-5
d_call: TRBD1
v_call: TRBV4-3
cdr3_aa: CASSQPGGIITSNQPQHF
cdr3_nt: TGCGCCAGCAGCCAACCAGGGGGCATCATCACCAGCAATCAGCCCCAGCATTTT

clone_size: once
j_call: TRBJ2-2
d_call: .
v_call: TRBV5-6
cdr3_aa: CASSLPSAGELFF
cdr3_nt: TGTGCCAGCAGCCTTCCATCGGCGGGGGAGCTGTTTTTT

clone_size: .
j_call: TRBJ1-6
d_call: .
v_call: TRBV7-3
cdr3_aa: CASSSGHRLISSYNSPLHF
cdr3_nt: TGTGCCAGCAGCTCTGGTCATAGACTTATCAGCTCCTATAATTCACCCCTCCACTTT

clone_size: .
j_call: TRBJ1-1
d_call: TRBD1
v_call: TRBV12-5
cdr3_aa: CASGEQGARTEAFF
cdr3_nt: TGTGCTAGTGGCGAACAGGGGGCGAGGACTGAAGCTTTCTTT

clone_size: once
j_call: TRBJ1-5
d_call: .
v_call: TRBV19
cdr3_aa: CASSSLGQPQHF
cdr3_nt: TGTGCCAGTAGTTCGTTGGGCCAGCCCCAGCATTTT

clone_size: .
j_call: TRBJ2-5
d_call: .
v_call: TRBV30
cdr3_aa: CAWSVTRETQYF
cdr3_nt: TGTGCCTGGAGTGTTACAAGGGAGACCCAGTACTTC

clone_size: .
j_call: TRBJ1-1
d_call: .
v_call: TRBV15
cdr3_aa: CATSRAAMSAEAFF
cdr3_nt: TGTGCCACCAGCAGAGCCGCCATGTCCGCTGAAGCTTTCTTT

clone_size: .
j_call: TRBJ1-2
d_call: TRBD1
v_call: TRBV5-4
cdr3_aa: CASSLAGTGANYGYTF
cdr3_nt: TGTGCCAGCAGCTTGGCCGGGACAGGGGCCAACTATGGCTACACCTTC

clone_size: .
j_call: TRBJ2-7
d_call: TRBD1
v_call: TRBV5-6
cdr3_aa: CASSSIPRTGAHEQYF
cdr3_nt: TGTGCCAGCAGCTCCATTCCCAGGACAGGGGCCCACGAGCAGTACTTC

clone_size: .
j_call: TRBJ2-5
d_call: .
v_call: TRBV9
cdr3_aa: CASSVAGASQETQYF
cdr3_nt: TGTGCCAGCAGCGTAGCGGGGGCGAGCCAAGAGACCCAGTACTTC

clone_size: .
j_call: TRBJ1-1
d_call: .
v_call: TRBV7-9
cdr3_aa: CASTRVNTEAFF
cdr3_nt: TGTGCCAGCACTCGGGTCAACACTGAAGCTTTCTTT

clone_size: .
j_call: TRBJ1-5
d_call: .
v_call: TRBV2
cdr3_aa: CASTAGWGQPQHF
cdr3_nt: TGTGCCAGCACCGCAGGTTGGGGTCAGCCCCAGCATTTT

clone_size: once
j_call: TRBJ2-2
d_call: .
v_call: TRBV6-6
cdr3_aa: CASSYLMASTGELFF
cdr3_nt: TGTGCCAGCAGTTATCTCATGGCCTCCACCGGGGAGCTGTTTTTT

clone_size: .
j_call: TRBJ1-2
d_call: TRBD1
v_call: TRBV30
cdr3_aa: CAWIPEGQGDYGYTF
cdr3_nt: TGTGCCTGGATCCCGGAGGGACAGGGAGATTATGGCTACACCTTC

clone_size: .
j_call: TRBJ1-2
d_call: .
v_call: TRBV2
cdr3_aa: CASSASHYGYTF
cdr3_nt: TGTGCCAGCAGCGCGTCACACTATGGCTACACCTTC

clone_size: .
j_call: TRBJ2-2
d_call: .
v_call: TRBV11-2
cdr3_aa: CASSPPQRTNTGELFF
cdr3_nt: TGTGCCAGCAGCCCACCTCAGAGGACGAACACCGGGGAGCTGTTTTTT

clone_size: .
j_call: TRBJ2-7
d_call: .
v_call: TRBV9
cdr3_aa: CASSVEPGAIHEQYF
cdr3_nt: TGTGCCAGCAGCGTCGAGCCGGGAGCGATCCACGAGCAGTACTTC

clone_size: .
j_call: TRBJ2-2
d_call: .
v_call: TRBV21-1
cdr3_aa: CASSARDRVCTGELFF
cdr3_nt: TGTGCCAGCAGCGCCCGGGACAGGGTCTGCACCGGGGAGCTGTTTTTT

clone_size: .
j_call: TRBJ2-1
d_call: .
v_call: TRBV6-6
cdr3_aa: CASRNKNEQFF
cdr3_nt: TGTGCCAGCAGGAATAAAAATGAGCAGTTCTTC

clone_size: .
j_call: TRBJ1-5
d_call: .
v_call: TRBV6-5
cdr3_aa: CASSSPGVGNQPQHF
cdr3_nt: TGTGCCAGCAGTTCGCCAGGGGTTGGCAATCAGCCCCAGCATTTT

clone_size: .
j_call: TRBJ2-7
d_call: .
v_call: TRBV5-1
cdr3_aa: CASSYGPGGGAYEQYF
cdr3_nt: TGCGCCAGCAGCTACGGACCTGGAGGAGGGGCCTACGAGCAGTACTTC

clone_size: .
j_call: TRBJ1-1
d_call: .
v_call: TRBV29-1
cdr3_aa: CSVESKPVAFF
cdr3_nt: TGCAGCGTTGAGTCTAAGCCAGTAGCTTTCTTT

clone_size: .
j_call: TRBJ1-1
d_call: .
v_call: TRBV27
cdr3_aa: CASSGWERAEAFF
cdr3_nt: TGTGCCAGCAGTGGGTGGGAGAGGGCTGAAGCTTTCTTT

clone_size: once
j_call: TRBJ2-1
d_call: TRBD2
v_call: TRBV6-5
cdr3_aa: CASSSLAGVYNEQFF
cdr3_nt: TGTGCCAGCAGTTCCCTAGCGGGAGTATACAATGAGCAGTTCTTC

clone_size: .
j_call: TRBJ2-2
d_call: .
v_call: TRBV9
cdr3_aa: CASSGREGNTGELFF
cdr3_nt: TGTGCCAGCAGCGGGAGGGAAGGGAACACCGGGGAGCTGTTTTTT

clone_size: once
j_call: TRBJ1-2
d_call: TRBD1
v_call: TRBV5-6
cdr3_aa: CASSLEGPRTGQANYGYTF
cdr3_nt: TGTGCCAGCAGCTTGGAGGGGCCCCGGACAGGGCAAGCTAACTATGGCTACACCTTC

clone_size: .
j_call: TRBJ1-1
d_call: .
v_call: TRBV2
cdr3_aa: CASNSLGGKAEAFF
cdr3_nt: TGTGCCAGCAACAGTTTAGGGGGGAAGGCTGAAGCTTTCTTT

clone_size: .
j_call: TRBJ2-3
d_call: .
v_call: TRBV27
cdr3_aa: CASSSTDTQYF
cdr3_nt: TGTGCCAGCAGCTCCACAGATACGCAGTATTTT